This T cell receptor beta chain was observed in a study of blood T cells in healthy people across ages (dated by TCRdb to the mid-2010s). About the study as a whole: In model experiments, template switching captured about one uniquely barcoded TCR beta cDNA molecule for every two T cells. Age-related changes in TCR beta repertoire diversity were measured in the study by deep sequencing normalized with unique cDNA molecular identifiers. The donors were split into four age groups: young (average 16 years), middle-aged (roughly 40), aged (62) and long-lived (more than 80). To avoid experimental bias, donors of different ages were randomly spread across the sequencing lanes. Two additional independent replicas of 1 million unique cDNA reads from the same blood draw were analyzed for two donors (one aged 18 to 30 and one aged 80 or older).

This clonotype appeared a few times. Its antigen target is currently unknown. Per-base qualities were not stored, and no clone one base away is much larger. Summary of the overall study and its limitations: Compared with the aged group, more naive CD4+ T cells, fewer expanded clones and increased TCR diversity were shown by the long-lived group, suggesting age selection. Because profiling used bulk unsorted PBMCs, naive and antigen-experienced compartments could not be compared conclusively. The percentage of naive T cells measured by flow cytometry correlated strongly with observed TCR beta diversity. Donor CMV infection status was unknown, potentially confounding age-related changes in expanded clonotypes. As age increased, observed TCR beta diversity per million T cells dropped in a roughly linear way, and a significant reduction was already evident by age roughly 36. Estimates of total diversity based on one million sequenced T cells were regarded as lower bounds and as underestimates.

The library was obtained by 5' RACE. Sequenced on an Illumina HiSeq 2500. The second PCR ran for roughly 7 to 12 cycles and used a J-beta primer mix along with a sample-barcoded 5' primer. A unique molecular identifier was introduced onto each TCR beta cDNA molecule by a template-switch 5' adaptor carrying 12 random nucleotides. Each sample yielded at least 3 million CDR3-containing paired-end reads. First-strand cDNA was synthesized from all RNA with the Mint cDNA synthesis kit, primed by a TRBC-specific oligonucleotide. All cDNA was treated with uracil-DNA glycosylase and then went through a first 18-cycle PCR with the universal primers M1SS and BC2_uni_R. Per the original workflow: Each sample was normalized by randomly selecting 1 million high-quality reads, each carrying a distinct molecular identifier. Instead of being binned into consensus sequences, reads that shared molecular identifiers were thrown out. MiTCR, run with a Q25 quality threshold and the strictest error-elimination algorithm, handled CDR3 identification, clonotype clustering and error correction. Lower-bound total TCR beta diversity was estimated with a nonparametric unseen species model using Euler transformation. The public sequencing data were trimmed at Q25 with fastp and processed into clonotypes with MiXCR by TCRdb, which kept only in-frame beta chains. Identical CDR3 proteins give one entry, which carries the most common genes and DNA. TCRdb's processing, not the authors', yielded these V and J calls. In this sample the table shows about 780,000 distinct CDR3 sequences, 35% to 50% of which occur a single time. The ten most abundant clones make up 15% to 20% of the sample.

The CDR3 runs 15 residues from the cysteine to the phenylalanine. Here the CDR3 DNA is all that survives: 45 bases in frame from base 1. From the germline V gene, CDR1 is SNHLY and CDR2 is FYNNEI. Systemically healthy Caucasian individuals from Russia, some 40 in total and aged about 6 to 90 years, were included as donors. Each donor gave 8 to 10 milliliters of peripheral blood, collected into EDTA-treated Vacutainer tubes. Ficoll-Paque density-gradient centrifugation was used to isolate PBMCs, with at least 6.5 million obtained per sample. Trizol reagent was used to extract total RNA from PBMCs, with at least 6 micrograms per sample. The percentages of naive CD45RAhigh/CD27high T cells were determined by flow cytometry on a PBMC aliquot from every donor.

Sequences were obtained from blood. The sequence was obtained from a man older than 75 in good health. This chain joins TRBV2 to TRBJ2-7; TRBD1 lines up with 9 middle nucleotides. The assigned J gene may be wrong: the sequence end matches TRBJ2-5 better. The DNA sequence is given as TGTGCCAGCAGTGATGCGCGGACAGGGGCGGAGACCCAGTACTTC. Translated, this is CASSDARTGAETQYF.